A single sample gave rise to the 23 T cell receptor beta chains below, sequenced in a study of T cells in tuberculosis. Assay: immunoSEQ multiplex PCR; the TCRdb copy retains only in-frame clones and omits some. This sample yields 35,000 to 40,000 clones, of which almost 95% are seen a single time; 9.5% to 13% belongs to the top ten. Sequencing was performed on PBMCs. Every receptor here comes from a donor aged 10 to 29 with latent tuberculosis or without tuberculosis infection. Some clones in this sample may be carry-over from other donors' samples.

This chain links TRBV7-2 with TRBJ2-3, with D perhaps TRBD2 (6 bases). Germline-derived CDR1 and CDR2 are SGHTA and FQGNSA. Trimming removed 5 bases at V and 2 bases at J, with 14 bases between. The CDR3 runs 15 residues. The CDR3 region has the DNA TGTGCCAGCAGCCGATGGCGGGGACTCACAGATACGCAGTATTTT. Translated: CASSRWRGLTDTQYF.

V usage is TRBV11-2 and J usage is TRBJ1-6, with 10 nucleotides matching TRBD1. The J segment lost 10 bases and the V segment lost 6 bases, leaving 12 bases of the junction unmatched. This CDR3 is 16 amino acids long. The germline CDR1 and CDR2 sequences are SGHAT and FQNNGV. CDR3 sequence reads: CASRPITTGGRSPLHF. In DNA form, the CDR3 reads TGTGCCAGCAGACCCATAACGACAGGGGGCCGGTCACCCCTCCACTTT.

This clone has just one count. The chain joins TRBV11-2 to TRBJ2-5; 12 nucleotides agree with TRBD1. V lost 3 bases, J lost 4 bases, and 6 bases stayed unmatched. This CDR3 is 16 amino acids long. Germline lookup yields CDR1 SGHAT and CDR2 FQNNGV. For the CDR3, the DNA is TGTGCCAGCAGCTTCGGGACAGGGGGCTGGAGAGAGACCCAGTACTTC. This translates into CASSFGTGGWRETQYF.

The rearrangement uses TRBV7-2 and TRBJ2-1; D gene uncertain. Germline V gene lookup returns CDR1 SGHTA and CDR2 FQGNSA. The CDR3 loop spans 11 amino acids. V lost 5 bases and J 12 bases, leaving 11 bases between the germline ends. DNA for the CDR3: TGTGCCAGCAGCGTTAGAAGCGTGCAGTTCTTC. It is translated as CASSVRSVQFF.

This clone was seen a single time. CDR3 nucleotide sequence: TGTGCCTGGAGTCCCCGGGACAGCCAATGGTCACCCCTCCACTTT. This codes for CAWSPRDSQWSPLHF. The rearrangement joins TRBV30 to TRBJ1-6; 7 nucleotides align to TRBD1. The V gene's germline CDR1 is GTSNPN and CDR2 SVGIG (reference sequence). J gave up 10 bases and V 2 bases, and 11 bases lay outside the gene matches. The length of the CDR3 is 15 residues.

The chain carries TRBV27 and TRBJ1-6; 9 bases are shared with TRBD1. Germline V lookup: CDR1 MNHEY, CDR2 SMNVEV (reference sequence). V was clipped by 4 bases and J by 5 bases; unmatched bases: 3. The CDR3 loop spans 15 amino acids. The CDR3, as DNA: TGTGCCAGCAGTTCTGGACAGGGGAATAATTCACCCCTCCACTTT. Its protein product is CASSSGQGNNSPLHF.

V gene TRBV10-1 combines with J gene TRBJ1-5; D may be TRBD1 (5 bases). Germline values: CDR1 WNHNN, CDR2 SYGVQD (reference sequence). This CDR3 is 13 amino acids long. The V and J ends lost 9 bases and 3 bases respectively, with 12 bases between them. CDR3 in DNA: TGCGCCAGGTCCAGGGCCCCCAATCAGCCCCAGCATTTT. It translates to CARSRAPNQPQHF.

The V gene is TRBV12-5, the J gene TRBJ1-5, with no clear D. This CDR3 has 15 residues. Germline values: CDR1 LGHNT, CDR2 FRNRAP. V lost 3 bases, J lost 3 bases, and 12 bases lay in between. The CDR3 DNA follows: TGTGCTAGTGGTTTATACAGAGGGAACAATCAGCCCCAGCATTTT. The encoded protein is CASGLYRGNNQPQHF.

This clone was observed a single time. The gene calls are TRBV7-3 and TRBJ2-3, with D tentatively TRBD2 (6 bases). Per the germline V gene, CDR1 is SGHTA and CDR2 is FQGTGA. The CDR3 runs 14 residues. V lost 5 bases to trimming and J lost 4 bases, with 13 bases between them. The CDR3 bases are TGTGCCAGCAGCCCGAGTCCGGGGGCAGATACGCAGTATTTT. It encodes CASSPSPGADTQYF.

This clone was found a few times. The chain employs TRBV19 and TRBJ1-5; D is uncertain. V lost 8 bases to trimming and J lost 4 bases, with 15 bases between them. Germline V gene lookup returns CDR1 LNHDA and CDR2 SQIVND (reference sequence). The CDR3 has 14 amino acids. The CDR3 nucleotides read TGTGCCAGTTCGGCAGCGTCGAATAATCAGCCCCAGCATTTT. This codes for CASSAASNNQPQHF. The full variable domain, its missing parts supplied by reference TRBV19 and TRBJ1-5, is DGGITQSPKYLFRKEGQNVTLSCEQNLNHDAMYWYRQDPGQGLRLIYYSQIVNDFQKGDIAEGYSVSREKKESFPLTVTSAQKNPTAFYLCASSAASNNQPQHFGDGTRLSIL.

This chain joins TRBV10-3 and TRBJ2-7; 8 bases map to TRBD1. The trim removed 4 bases at V and 3 bases at J, leaving 2 bases unmatched. The CDR3 covers 13 residues. Germline V lookup: CDR1 ENHRY, CDR2 SYGVKD. CDR3 region: CAISGGQGYEQYF. CDR3 DNA sequence: TGTGCCATCAGTGGAGGACAGGGCTACGAGCAGTACTTC.

The genes are TRBV4-1 and TRBJ2-1; 13 bases fit TRBD2. The CDR3 runs 15 residues. Germline CDR1 reads MGHRA; CDR2 reads YSYEKL. V shed 4 bases, J shed 3 bases, and the junction held 0 bases outside the gene matches. CDR3 in amino acids: CASSRTSGGYNEQFF. As DNA, the CDR3 is TGCGCCAGCAGCCGGACTAGCGGGGGCTACAATGAGCAGTTCTTC.

The J gene is TRBJ2-7, the V gene TRBV7-8, with 8 positions matching TRBD2. J lost 11 bases, V lost 4 bases, and 4 bases had no gene match. CDR1 and CDR2 (germline): SGHVS, FQNEAQ. This CDR3 comprises 11 residues. The CDR3 reads CASSSGLAEYV. The DNA of the CDR3 is TGTGCCAGCAGCTCAGGACTAGCAGAGTACGTC.

This clone was detected only a few times. J is TRBJ1-4 and V is TRBV27; D remains ambiguous. This CDR3 is 15 amino acids long. The germline V gene encodes CDR1 MNHEY and CDR2 SMNVEV (reference sequence). V was cut by 6 bases and J by 0 bases, with 11 bases left in between. The DNA of the CDR3 is TGTGCCAGCAGGGCCTCTTTCGCAACTAATGAAAAACTGTTTTTT. Translated, it gives CASRASFATNEKLFF.

V is TRBV10-3 and J is TRBJ2-5; 8 bases map to TRBD2. V lost 10 bases, J lost 2 bases, and 6 bases stayed unmatched. The V gene's germline CDR1 is ENHRY and CDR2 SYGVKD. This CDR3 region has 13 residues. CDR3 DNA sequence: TGTGCCAGCGGCCGGGGGGGTCAAGAGACCCAGTACTTC. Encoded protein: CASGRGGQETQYF.

V usage is TRBV27 and J usage is TRBJ1-1; weak D call: TRBD1 (5 bases). Deletions cut 4 bases from V and 2 bases from J, with 17 bases between. The CDR3 extends over 16 amino acids. From germline, CDR1 is MNHEY and CDR2 SMNVEV (reference sequence). DNA of the CDR3: TGTGCCAGCAGTTACGGATCACCGACAGCAAACACTGAAGCTTTCTTT. This sequence encodes CASSYGSPTANTEAFF.

V gene TRBV19 combines with J gene TRBJ1-2, with TRBD1 matching over 11 bases. With V trimmed by 5 bases and J by 1 base, 6 bases remained unmatched. The CDR3 spans 16 residues. Germline values: CDR1 LNHDA, CDR2 SQIVND (reference sequence). CDR3 region: CASSPGQGAHNYGYTF. Here the CDR3 DNA reads TGTGCCAGTAGTCCCGGACAGGGGGCTCATAACTATGGCTACACCTTC.

The chain recombines TRBV6-1 with TRBJ1-6; D gene ambiguous. The CDR3 covers 15 residues. V lost 4 bases to trimming and J lost 0 bases, with 7 bases between them. Looked up from germline, CDR1 is MNHNS and CDR2 is SASEGT. CDR3 residues: CASSARSSYNSPLHF. CDR3 nucleotides: TGTGCCAGCAGTGCGAGGAGCTCCTATAATTCACCCCTCCACTTT.

V gene TRBV10-3 combines with J gene TRBJ1-1; no clear D gene. V was cut by 3 bases and J by 1 base, with 6 bases left in between. CDR3 length equals 13 residues. Per the germline V gene, CDR1 is ENHRY and CDR2 is SYGVKD. The CDR3 sequence is CAISEEQNTEAFF. In DNA, the CDR3 is TGTGCCATCAGTGAAGAACAGAACACTGAAGCTTTCTTT.

The V gene is TRBV11-2, the J gene TRBJ1-1, with 7 bases that match TRBD1. Germline V gene lookup returns CDR1 SGHAT and CDR2 FQNNGV. CDR3 length equals 13 residues. V was clipped by 5 bases and J by 11 bases; unmatched bases: 11. CDR3 protein: CASSVNRQGLAFF. DNA for the CDR3: TGTGCCAGCAGCGTCAACCGACAGGGTCTGGCTTTCTTT.

The chain links TRBV10-3 to TRBJ2-7; the D gene is possibly TRBD1 (5 bases). The CDR3 sequence is 14 residues long. The germline V gene encodes CDR1 ENHRY and CDR2 SYGVKD. V lost 8 bases to trimming and J lost 2 bases, with 16 bases between them. The CDR3 coding sequence is TGTGCCATCGCTCCGCAGGGTGGAACCTACGAGCAGTACTTC. It is translated as CAIAPQGGTYEQYF.

The gene calls are TRBV19 and TRBJ1-1; 8 positions agree with TRBD1. Germline values: CDR1 LNHDA, CDR2 SQIVND (reference sequence). The CDR3 loop spans 14 amino acids. The junction had 8 bases not matched to a gene; V was cut back by 5 bases and J by 6 bases. The CDR3 sequence: CASSFRTGLPEAFF. CDR3 in DNA: TGTGCCAGTAGTTTCCGGACAGGGCTACCTGAAGCTTTCTTT.

The chain joins TRBV27 to TRBJ1-1; D is unresolved. The germline CDR1 and CDR2 sequences are MNHEY and SMNVEV (reference sequence). CDR3 length: 15 residues. Trimming left V 2 bases short and J 3 bases short, with 13 bases between. The DNA for the CDR3 is TGTGCCAGCAGTTTAGAGACCCGACGGGACACTGAAGCTTTCTTT. It is translated as CASSLETRRDTEAFF.